This T cell receptor beta chain is from a study of cytomegalovirus exposure and HLA in healthy donors. Study observations and caveats: Among TCR beta chains, those listed as cytomegalovirus-associated numbered over 150.

The donors were part of the validation cohort of fewer than 150 subjects. That cohort was separate from the first cohort, which comprised about 730 subjects. Produced via immunoSEQ multiplex PCR; TCRdb's table is partial and in-frame only. The sample consists of 70,000 to 75,000 clones, around 94% of them appearing once. Turning to this clone: No antigen is known for it.

Trimming at V came to 5 bases and at J to 2 bases, leaving 9 bases not matched to a gene. The CDR3 spans 15 residues. CDR1 and CDR2 (germline): KGHSH, LQKENI. The V and J genes are TRBV18 and TRBJ2-7; TRBD2 aligns across 7 bases. Specimen: PBMCs. The TCR comes from a woman aged 18-30 years in good health and CMV-seropositive. The CDR3 loop reads CASSGSSGQTYEQYF. The CDR3 DNA reads TGTGCCAGCTCAGGATCTAGCGGCCAGACCTACGAGCAGTACTTC.